This T cell receptor beta chain was captured in a study of blood T cell repertoires in COVID-19. At the level of the study: COVID-19 samples from acute and convalescent phases originated in the United States, Italy and Spain. From T cells, B-cell-depleted T cells, or PBMCs came the material, which was cDNA or gDNA.

Germline V gene data show CDR1 as MNHEY and CDR2 as SMNVEV (reference sequence). Trimming took off 5 bases at V and 0 bases at J, with 5 bases between the two ends. The CDR3 covers 13 residues. Per the study methods: Reference gene primer amplification in the assay estimated nucleated cell counts. Clones were read by immunoSEQ multiplex PCR, and TCRdb kept only the in-frame ones, dropping some. The DNA gave D and trimming, while V, J and clone size come from that table. Found here are about 75,000 clones, approximately 88% of them singletons; the top ten hold roughly 6.8%. The chain links TRBV27 to TRBJ1-5; unclear D gene. The receptor comes from a woman between 50 and 59 years old with acute or convalescent COVID-19. Sequencing was performed on peripheral blood. Written as DNA, the CDR3 is TGTGCCAGCAGTGTTCATAGCAATCAGCCCCAGCATTTT. Residues: CASSVHSNQPQHF.